This is a list of T cell receptor beta chains from one sample in a study of T-cell reconstitution after alpha-beta-depleted transplantation in children. TCRdb re-called the PCR reads with MiXCR, one entry per CDR3 protein. The data show around 270,000 distinct CDR3 sequences, just over 7.5% seen once. Specimen: peripheral blood, collected 360 days after TCRalphabeta/CD19-depleted stem cell transplant. These receptor sequences come from a female patient aged 2-9 years who had a stem cell transplant for Fanconi anemia, so the T cells may come from the graft donor. Each CDR3 is given with its conserved first and last residue. Each record gives: J gene, clone size, V gene, D gene, CDR3 length, CDR3 DNA, CDR3 protein. The D gene is left open where the match is weak. The size field is filled for only some rows; it gives once, few, many or a size class.

TRBJ1-2,many,TRBV20-1,TRBD1,15,TGCAGTGCTAGAGATCACACACAGGGGGCATATGGCTACACCTTC,CSARDHTQGAYGYTF
TRBJ2-7,many,TRBV20-1,NA,11,TGCAGTGCCCTACATACTTACGAGCAGTACTTC,CSALHTYEQYF
TRBJ2-7,NA,TRBV21-1,NA,17,TGTGCCAGCAGCAAATCTGGGGCGGGAGTGGGATCCTACGAGCAGTACTTC,CASSKSGAGVGSYEQYF
TRBJ1-1,many,TRBV7-2,NA,13,TGTGCCAGCAGCTTAAGGAGGAGCGGTGAAGCTTTCTTT,CASSLRRSGEAFF
TRBJ1-6,many,TRBV20-1,NA,14,TGCAGTGCTGTTACAGGAAACCATAATTCACCCCTCCACTTT,CSAVTGNHNSPLHF
TRBJ1-1,few,TRBV20-1,NA,15,TGCAGTGCTAGAAAAGAGGAGGGGGGGAACACTGAAGCTTTCTTT,CSARKEEGGNTEAFF
TRBJ2-1,NA,TRBV7-2,NA,15,TGTGCCAGCAGCTTGGGGCGGACAGACCGGGCCACAGAGTTCTTC,CASSLGRTDRATEFF
TRBJ1-6,few,TRBV13,NA,14,TGTGCCAGCAGCTTAGGCCTATGGGGTACGGCCCTCCACTTT,CASSLGLWGTALHF
TRBJ1-3,many,TRBV29-1,NA,12,TGCAGCGTTGCCGGGTCTGGAAACACCATATATTTT,CSVAGSGNTIYF
TRBJ2-5,many,TRBV25-1,NA,11,TGTGCCAGTCAACACCAAGAGACCCAGTACTTC,CASQHQETQYF
TRBJ2-7,many,TRBV6-1,NA,15,TGTGCCAGCGCCCACTTGAGACAGGTCCCCTACGAGCAGTACTTC,CASAHLRQVPYEQYF
TRBJ2-7,NA,TRBV6-5,NA,16,TGTGCCAGCAGTTGGGGGCGACCGCCCTTAACGAGCGAGCAGTACTTC,CASSWGRPPLTSEQYF
TRBJ2-5,many,TRBV28,NA,13,TGTGCCAGCAGCCGCGGCCCGTTTGAGACCCAGTACTTC,CASSRGPFETQYF
TRBJ2-7,few,TRBV13,NA,14,TGTGCCAGCAGCCCGCCGGGACGGTCCTACGAGCAGTACTTC,CASSPPGRSYEQYF
TRBJ2-7,many,TRBV5-1,TRBD1,14,TGCGCCAGCAGCCGACAGGGGAAAGCCTACGAGCAGTACTTC,CASSRQGKAYEQYF
TRBJ1-2,many,TRBV5-1,TRBD1,17,TGCGCCAGCAGCCCCACGTGGCACGACAGGGGCGACTATGGCTACACCTTC,CASSPTWHDRGDYGYTF
TRBJ1-1,many,TRBV10-3,NA,11,TGTGCCATCCGGGAGAAGACTGAAGCTTTCTTT,CAIREKTEAFF
TRBJ2-1,many,TRBV4-2,TRBD2,17,TGTGCCAGCAGCCAAGTCACTAGCGGGAGGGCAAGAGGGGAGCAGTTCTTC,CASSQVTSGRARGEQFF
TRBJ1-1,few,TRBV30,NA,14,TGTGCCTGGAGTCTGGGGTGGCTGAACACTGAAGCTTTCTTT,CAWSLGWLNTEAFF
TRBJ2-5,few,TRBV9,TRBD2,21,TGTGCCAGCAGCGCCGGGACTAGCGGGGGGGCCCTTCAGTCGTACCAAGAGACCCAGTACTTC,CASSAGTSGGALQSYQETQYF
TRBJ2-7,many,TRBV6-1,NA,14,TGTGCCAGCGAGGACAGTCTCTTGTGGGGCGAGCAGTACTTC,CASEDSLLWGEQYF
TRBJ2-7,many,TRBV11-2,NA,15,TGTGCCAGCAGCTTGTGGGCGACAGGTACCTACGAGCAGTACTTC,CASSLWATGTYEQYF
TRBJ2-5,many,TRBV5-1,NA,13,TGCGCCAGCAGTTCAGGGTGGCAAGAGACCCAGTACTTC,CASSSGWQETQYF
TRBJ2-1,many,TRBV25-1,TRBD1,16,TGTGCCAGCAGTGAATCAACCGGGACAGGGTGGAATGAGCAGTTCTTC,CASSESTGTGWNEQFF
TRBJ1-1,few,TRBV7-2,NA,14,TGTGCCAGCAGCTTAGCAGGGATTTACACTGAAGCTTTCTTT,CASSLAGIYTEAFF
TRBJ2-6,many,TRBV10-3,TRBD1,16,TGTGCCGTGCCGGGACAGGGTGTGTCTGGGGCCAACGTCCTGACTTTC,CAVPGQGVSGANVLTF
TRBJ2-5,NA,TRBV7-8,NA,14,TGTGCCAGCAGCTTAGACCCGAGGGCGGAGACCCAGTACTTC,CASSLDPRAETQYF
TRBJ2-2,many,TRBV6-4,NA,13,TGTGCCAGCAGTGACTCACTCTACGGGGAGCTGTTTTTT,CASSDSLYGELFF
TRBJ2-1,many,TRBV7-2,NA,13,NA,CASSLVRRAGRFF
TRBJ1-2,many,TRBV12-3/TRBV12-4,NA,15,TGTGCCAGCAGTTTGAAGAGAGGGGCCCCTTATGGCTACACCTTC,CASSLKRGAPYGYTF
TRBJ2-1,NA,TRBV18,TRBD2,15,TGTGCCAGCTCACCACTCACTAGCGGGGCCAATGAGCAGTTCTTC,CASSPLTSGANEQFF
TRBJ2-6,many,TRBV20-1,NA,14,TGCAGTGCCGGAGAGGTGGCTGGGGCCAACGTCCTGACTTTC,CSAGEVAGANVLTF
TRBJ2-7,NA,TRBV28,TRBD2,14,TGTGCCAGCAGTATCCACACGGCTAGCGGGGAGCAGTACTTC,CASSIHTASGEQYF
TRBJ2-3,many,TRBV5-6,NA,13,TGTGCCAGCAGCTTGATCACCACAGATACGCAGTATTTT,CASSLITTDTQYF
TRBJ2-5,many,TRBV3-1,NA,15,TGTGCCAGCAGCCACGGTGGGGTGATGACAGAGACCCAGTACTTC,CASSHGGVMTETQYF
TRBJ2-1,NA,TRBV20-1,NA,11,TGCAGTGCCGGGTGGGAGGATGAGCAGTTCTTC,CSAGWEDEQFF
TRBJ2-7,many,TRBV7-9,TRBD1,15,TGTGCCAGCAGCTCTGGGGACAGACCATCCTACGAGCAGTACTTC,CASSSGDRPSYEQYF
TRBJ2-3,NA,TRBV2,TRBD2,14,TGTGCCTTCATTACCGGGGGAGGGGCAGATACGCAGTATTTT,CAFITGGGADTQYF
TRBJ2-3,NA,TRBV28,NA,11,TGTGCCGCGGGATACACAGATACGCAGTATTTT,CAAGYTDTQYF
TRBJ1-2,many,TRBV20-1,TRBD1,16,TGCAGTGCTAGAGCCTATGGGACAGGCCTTAACTATGGCTACACCTTC,CSARAYGTGLNYGYTF
TRBJ2-6,few,TRBV2,NA,13,TGTGCGAGGGGGTACTCTGGGGCCAACGTCCTGACTTTC,CARGYSGANVLTF
TRBJ1-2,NA,TRBV6-2/TRBV6-3,NA,15,TGTGCCAGCAGTCGACCCTCAAGAGAATCCTATGGCTACACCTTC,CASSRPSRESYGYTF
TRBJ1-5,many,TRBV15,NA,14,TGTGCCACCAAAGTGGAGGGATCCAATCAGCCCCAGCATTTT,CATKVEGSNQPQHF
TRBJ2-3,NA,TRBV4-2,TRBD2,20,TGTGCCAGCAGCCAAGAAGTCCACACTCCGGGACTAGCGGGCACAGATACGCAGTATTTT,CASSQEVHTPGLAGTDTQYF
TRBJ2-7,many,TRBV30,NA,13,TGTGCCTGGAGTAAGGGACACTCCTACGAGCAGTACTTC,CAWSKGHSYEQYF
TRBJ2-2,few,TRBV20-1,TRBD2,16,TGCAGTGCTAGAGATTTGACCAGCGGGGGAACCGGGGAGCTGTTTTTT,CSARDLTSGGTGELFF
TRBJ1-1,few,TRBV5-5,NA,15,TGTGCCAGCAGTTTTGCCGGGACCCCAATTACTGAAGCTTTCTTT,CASSFAGTPITEAFF
TRBJ2-7,many,TRBV5-1,TRBD2,14,TGTGCCAGCAGCTCCGGGACTAGCGGTTACGAGCAGTACTTC,CASSSGTSGYEQYF
TRBJ2-7,many,TRBV20-1,NA,11,TGCAGTGCTAGACTTTTCTACGAGCAGTACTTC,CSARLFYEQYF
TRBJ2-3,NA,TRBV27,TRBD2,15,TGTGCCAGCAGTTTAGGTAGCGGGGCCACAGATACGCAGTATTTT,CASSLGSGATDTQYF
TRBJ1-2,many,TRBV6-1,TRBD1,14,TGTGCCAGCAGCCTACAGGGGAGAAACTATGGCTACACCTTC,CASSLQGRNYGYTF
TRBJ2-1,many,TRBV28,NA,12,TGTGCCAGCAGTTTTTTCCCGGATGAGCAGTTCTTC,CASSFFPDEQFF
TRBJ2-2,few,TRBV7-9,NA,17,TGTGCCAGCAGCTTAGATACGCAGCTACGTCTCACCGGGGAGCTGTTTTTT,CASSLDTQLRLTGELFF
TRBJ1-3,many,TRBV20-1,NA,15,TGCAGTGCTAGTGGGGACATTAGCTCTGGAAACACCATATATTTT,CSASGDISSGNTIYF
TRBJ2-7,many,TRBV25-1,NA,14,TGTGCCAGCAGTGAACCCGGACCTCGCTACGAGCAGTACTTC,CASSEPGPRYEQYF